This T cell receptor (beta chain) was sequenced for a study of shared clonotypes between healthy human individuals. Study-wide points: The generation probabilities recorded for non-shared clonotypes fell below those of clonotypes shared by all four donors.

This CDR3 has 14 residues. Germline V lookup: CDR1 MDHEN, CDR2 SYDVKM. V lost 2 bases to trimming and J lost 7 bases; unmatched junction nucleotides: 3. Investigators divided CD4+ cells into CD45RA+ naive and CD45RA-negative memory subsets. Worth noting for this clone: What it binds is not known.

Clones were read by immunoSEQ multiplex PCR, and TCRdb kept only the in-frame ones, dropping some. The repertoire consists of approximately 2.1 million clones, with 80% to 95% occurring once and the leading ten covering about 0.39%. This chain links TRBV28 with TRBJ2-1; 9 bases agree with TRBD2. The sample taken for sequencing was naive CD4+ T cells from PBMCs. Subset described: CD45RA+ positively selected. The receptor comes from a man younger than 30 in good health. Some clones in this sample may be carry-over from other donors' samples. For the CDR3, the DNA is TGTGCCAGCAGTTTACTTAGCGGGAGAAATGAGCAGTTCTTC. It codes for CASSLLSGRNEQFF. Full variable domain (outside the CDR3, taken from reference TRBV28 and TRBJ2-1): DVKVTQSSRYLVKRTGEKVFLECVQDMDHENMFWYRQDPGLGLRLIYFSYDVKMKEKGDIPEGYSVSREKKERFSLILESASTNQTSMYLCASSLLSGRNEQFFGPGTRLTVL.